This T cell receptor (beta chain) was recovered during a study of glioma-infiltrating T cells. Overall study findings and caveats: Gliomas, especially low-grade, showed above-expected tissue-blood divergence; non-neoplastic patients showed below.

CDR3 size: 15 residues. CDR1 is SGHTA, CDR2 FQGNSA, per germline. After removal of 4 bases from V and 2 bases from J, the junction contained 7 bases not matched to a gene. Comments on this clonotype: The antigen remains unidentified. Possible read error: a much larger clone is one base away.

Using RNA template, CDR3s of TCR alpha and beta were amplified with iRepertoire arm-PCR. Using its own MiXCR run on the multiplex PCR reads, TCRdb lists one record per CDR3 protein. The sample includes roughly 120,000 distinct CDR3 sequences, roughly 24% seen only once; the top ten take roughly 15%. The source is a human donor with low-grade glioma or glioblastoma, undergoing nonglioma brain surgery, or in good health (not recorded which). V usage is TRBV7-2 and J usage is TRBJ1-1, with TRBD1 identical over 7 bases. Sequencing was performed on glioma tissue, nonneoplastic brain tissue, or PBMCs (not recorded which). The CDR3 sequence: CASSSGGRANTEAFF. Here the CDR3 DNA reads TGTGCCAGCAGCTCAGGGGGGCGGGCCAACACTGAAGCTTTCTTT.